This T cell receptor beta chain was profiled in a study of blood T cell repertoires in COVID-19. As for the study in general: From T cells, B-cell-depleted T cells, or PBMCs came the material, which was cDNA or gDNA.

In the original workflow: Cell counts per sample came from amplifying reference gene primers. TCRdb's copy holds only in-frame clones and misses some; the assay was immunoSEQ multiplex PCR. V and J calls and clone size come straight from that table; D and trimming were deduced from the DNA. Here the sample spans fewer than 250,000 clones, 65% to 85% being singletons. This CDR3 spans 15 amino acids. Germline V gene lookup returns CDR1 MDHEN and CDR2 SYDVKM. The trim removed 5 bases at V and 9 bases at J, leaving 11 bases unmatched. The specimen was peripheral blood. The TCR originated in a woman in her 50s with acute or convalescent COVID-19. This rearrangement joins TRBV28 to TRBJ1-5; 9 bases align to TRBD1. Here the CDR3 reads CASSIRQGGQGPQHF. The CDR3 nucleotides are TGTGCCAGCAGTATCCGACAGGGGGGCCAGGGGCCCCAGCATTTT.